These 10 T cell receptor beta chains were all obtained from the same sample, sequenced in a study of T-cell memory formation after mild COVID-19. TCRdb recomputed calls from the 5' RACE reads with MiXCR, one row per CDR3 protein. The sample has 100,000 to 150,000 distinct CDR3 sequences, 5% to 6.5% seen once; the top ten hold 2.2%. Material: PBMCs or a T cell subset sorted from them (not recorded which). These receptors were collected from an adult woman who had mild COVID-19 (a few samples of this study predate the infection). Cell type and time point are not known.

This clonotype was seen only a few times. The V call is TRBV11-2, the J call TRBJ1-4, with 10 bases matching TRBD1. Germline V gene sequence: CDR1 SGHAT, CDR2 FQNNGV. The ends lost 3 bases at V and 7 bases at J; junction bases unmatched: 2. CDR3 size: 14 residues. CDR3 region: CASSLGTGAEKLFF. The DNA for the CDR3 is TGTGCCAGCAGCTTGGGGACAGGGGCTGAAAAACTGTTTTTT.

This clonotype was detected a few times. DNA for the CDR3: TGTGCCAGCAGGGGGGCCGGGACAGGGGAACACAATGAGCAGTTCTTC. This gives the protein CASRGAGTGEHNEQFF. The rearrangement links TRBV6-5 to TRBJ2-1; 10 bases match TRBD1. CDR1 is MNHEY, CDR2 SVGAGI, per germline. The CDR3 runs 16 residues. Trimming at V came to 6 bases and at J to 5 bases, leaving 10 bases not matched to a gene.

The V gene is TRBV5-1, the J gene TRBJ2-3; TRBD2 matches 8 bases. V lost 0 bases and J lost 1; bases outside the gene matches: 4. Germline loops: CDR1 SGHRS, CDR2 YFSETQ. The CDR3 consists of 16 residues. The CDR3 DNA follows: TGCGCCAGCAGCTTGGGAGCGGGGGCAGGCACAGATACGCAGTATTTT. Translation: CASSLGAGAGTDTQYF.

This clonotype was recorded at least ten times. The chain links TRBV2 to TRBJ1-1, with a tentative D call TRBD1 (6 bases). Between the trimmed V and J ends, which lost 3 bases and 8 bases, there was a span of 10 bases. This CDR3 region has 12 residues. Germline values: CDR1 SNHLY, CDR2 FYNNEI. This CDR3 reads CASSDLGAEAFF. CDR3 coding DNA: TGTGCCAGCAGTGATTTGGGGGCCGAAGCTTTCTTT.

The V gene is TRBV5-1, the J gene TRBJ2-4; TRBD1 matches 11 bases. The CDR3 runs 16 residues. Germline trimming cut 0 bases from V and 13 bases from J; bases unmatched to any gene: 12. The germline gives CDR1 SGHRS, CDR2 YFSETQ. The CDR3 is CASSLGDPGTGGVQYF. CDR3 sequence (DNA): TGCGCCAGCAGCTTGGGGGATCCCGGGACAGGGGGTGTCCAGTACTTC.

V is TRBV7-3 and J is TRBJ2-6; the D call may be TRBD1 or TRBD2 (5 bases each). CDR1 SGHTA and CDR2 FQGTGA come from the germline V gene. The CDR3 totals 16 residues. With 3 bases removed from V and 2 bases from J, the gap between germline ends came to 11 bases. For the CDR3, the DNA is TGTGCCAGCAGCTTCAACCTGGGGGCTGGGGCCAACGTCCTGACTTTC. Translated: CASSFNLGAGANVLTF. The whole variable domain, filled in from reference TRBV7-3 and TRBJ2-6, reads GAGVSQTPSNKVTEKGKYVELRCDPISGHTALYWYRQSLGQGPEFLIYFQGTGAADDSGLPNDRFFAVRPEGSVSTLKIQRTERGDSAVYLCASSFNLGAGANVLTFGAGSRLTVL.

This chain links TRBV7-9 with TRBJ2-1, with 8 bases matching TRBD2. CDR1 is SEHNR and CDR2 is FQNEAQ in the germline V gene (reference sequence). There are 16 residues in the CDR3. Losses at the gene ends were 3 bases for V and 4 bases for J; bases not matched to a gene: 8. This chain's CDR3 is CASSFGRGLDYNEQFF. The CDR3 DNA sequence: TGTGCCAGCAGCTTCGGGCGGGGACTAGATTACAATGAGCAGTTCTTC. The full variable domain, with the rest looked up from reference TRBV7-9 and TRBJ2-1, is DTGVSQNPRHKITKRGQNVTFRCDPISEHNRLYWYRQTLGQGPEFLTYFQNEAQLEKSRLLSDRFSAERPKGSFSTLEIQRTEQGDSAMYLCASSFGRGLDYNEQFFGPGTRLTVL.

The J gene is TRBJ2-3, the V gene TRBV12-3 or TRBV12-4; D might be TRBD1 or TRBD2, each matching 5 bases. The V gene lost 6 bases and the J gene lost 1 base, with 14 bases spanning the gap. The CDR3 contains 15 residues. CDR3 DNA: TGTGCCAGCAGCCGGGCGAGGGACCGCACAGATACGCAGTATTTT. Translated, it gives CASSRARDRTDTQYF.

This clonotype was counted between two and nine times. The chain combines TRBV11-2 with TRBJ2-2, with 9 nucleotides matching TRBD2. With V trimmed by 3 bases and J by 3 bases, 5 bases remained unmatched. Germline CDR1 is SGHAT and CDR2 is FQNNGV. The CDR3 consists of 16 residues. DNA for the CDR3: TGTGCCAGCAGCTTTATAGCGGGGGTTGACACCGGGGAGCTGTTTTTT. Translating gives CASSFIAGVDTGELFF.

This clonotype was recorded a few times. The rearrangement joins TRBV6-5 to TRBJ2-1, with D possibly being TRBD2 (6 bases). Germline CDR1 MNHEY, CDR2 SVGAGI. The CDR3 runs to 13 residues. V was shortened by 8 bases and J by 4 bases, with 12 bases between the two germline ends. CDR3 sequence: CASALGRYNEQFF. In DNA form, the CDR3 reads TGTGCCAGCGCCCTGGGGAGGTACAATGAGCAGTTCTTC.